The sequence of this TCR beta chain was determined in a study of blood T cell repertoires in COVID-19. Study information: PBMCs, B-cell-depleted T cells, or T cells were the source of the cDNA or gDNA that made up the material.

V was trimmed by 6 bases and J by 4 bases, leaving 12 bases between them. Germline V gene data show CDR1 as MDHEN and CDR2 as SYDVKM. The CDR3 runs to 14 residues. Under the authors' procedure: Estimation of nucleated cell counts relied on the amplification of reference gene primers. Here immunoSEQ multiplex PCR was the method, and the copy in TCRdb shows in-frame clones only, minus some. The D gene and trimming were derived from the DNA, and the V and J assignments and clone size from that table. The sample has about 310,000 clones, around 87% seen once; the top ten hold 1%. This clonotype was sampled from a man aged 50 to 59 with active or convalescent COVID-19. The specimen was peripheral blood. This chain uses TRBV28 with TRBJ1-4; a possible D gene is TRBD1 (5 bases). This CDR3 reads CASSQGQGNEKLFF. The CDR3 DNA sequence: TGTGCCAGCAGCCAAGGCCAGGGTAATGAAAAACTGTTTTTT.